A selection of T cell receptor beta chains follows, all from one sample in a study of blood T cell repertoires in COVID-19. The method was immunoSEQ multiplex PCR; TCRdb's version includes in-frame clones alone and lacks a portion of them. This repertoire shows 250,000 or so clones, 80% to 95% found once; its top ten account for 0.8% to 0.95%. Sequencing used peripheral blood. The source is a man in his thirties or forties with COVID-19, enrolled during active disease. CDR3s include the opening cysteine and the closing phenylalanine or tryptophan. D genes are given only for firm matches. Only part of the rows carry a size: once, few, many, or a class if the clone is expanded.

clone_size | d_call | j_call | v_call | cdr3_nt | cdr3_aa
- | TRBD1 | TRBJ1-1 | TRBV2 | TGTGCCCGTAGGGGACAGGAGAACACTGAAGCTTTCTTT | CARRGQENTEAFF
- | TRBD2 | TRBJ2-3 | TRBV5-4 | TGTGCCAGCAGCCGGGGACTACCTAGCACAGATACGCAGTATTTT | CASSRGLPSTDTQYF
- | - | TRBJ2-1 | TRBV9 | TGTGCCAGCAGCGTAGCCCCCAGGGCTGAGCAGTTCTTC | CASSVAPRAEQFF
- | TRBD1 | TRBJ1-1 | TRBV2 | TGTGCCAGCAGAGAAAGGGACAGCACTGAAGCTTTCTTT | CASRERDSTEAFF
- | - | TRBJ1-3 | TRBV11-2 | TGTGCCAGCAGCTTAGAGGCCAGGGAGGTATTTAGCTCTGGAAACACCATATATTTT | CASSLEAREVFSSGNTIYF
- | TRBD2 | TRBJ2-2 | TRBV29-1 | TGCAGCGTTCTGGGACTAGCGGGGGGAAACACAAAGGTATCCGGGGAGCTGTTTTTT | CSVLGLAGGNTKVSGELFF
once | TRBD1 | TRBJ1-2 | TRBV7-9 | TGTGCCAGCAGTACAGGGGGCAATGGCTACACCTTC | CASSTGGNGYTF
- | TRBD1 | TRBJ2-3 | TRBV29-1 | TGCAGCGTTGATCAACAGGGGACGGATACGCAGTATTTT | CSVDQQGTDTQYF
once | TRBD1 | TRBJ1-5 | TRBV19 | TGTGCCAGTACTATTGGGACAGGGGCTAATCAGCCCCAGCATTTT | CASTIGTGANQPQHF
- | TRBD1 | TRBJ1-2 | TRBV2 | TGTGCCAGCAGTGAAGCAGCAGGGGGCGGCTACACCTTC | CASSEAAGGGYTF
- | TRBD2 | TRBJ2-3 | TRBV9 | TGTGCCAGCAGCCCTCCGGGTCGGGGGGGGTGGACAGATACGCAGTATTTT | CASSPPGRGGWTDTQYF
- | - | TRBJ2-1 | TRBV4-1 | TGCGCCAGCAGCCAAGATCCAGGGTTGAGATTCGATGAGCAGTTCTTC | CASSQDPGLRFDEQFF
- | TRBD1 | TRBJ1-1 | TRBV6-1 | TGTGCCAGCAGTGGCGGGACAGGGGGCCGGGGTAACACTGAAGCTTTCTTT | CASSGGTGGRGNTEAFF
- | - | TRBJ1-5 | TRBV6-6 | TGTGCCAGCAGTGACGGACAGCAGCCCCAGCATTTT | CASSDGQQPQHF
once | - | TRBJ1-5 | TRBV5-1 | TGCGCCAGCAGCTTGGATGGAGGAGGTCAGCCCCAGCATTTT | CASSLDGGGQPQHF
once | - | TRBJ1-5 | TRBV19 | TGTGCCAGTAGTCCAGGAACGCACCAGCCCCAGCATTTT | CASSPGTHQPQHF
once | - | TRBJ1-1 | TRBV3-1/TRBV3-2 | TGTGCCAGCAGCCAAGATGGGGGAAGGGGGGGAGTGGCTGAAGCTTTCTTT | CASSQDGGRGGVAEAFF
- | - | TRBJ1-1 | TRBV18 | TGTGCCAGCTCACAATTACACCTTTTGAACACTGAAGCTTTCTTT | CASSQLHLLNTEAFF
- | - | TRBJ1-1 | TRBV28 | TGTGCCAGCAGTGACACAAGACCGAACACTGAAGCTTTCTTT | CASSDTRPNTEAFF
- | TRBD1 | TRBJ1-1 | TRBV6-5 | TGTGCCAGCAGTCTGTCGGGCAGGGGGGCTTTCTTT | CASSLSGRGAFF
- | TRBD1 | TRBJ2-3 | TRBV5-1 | TGCGCCAGCAGCTCGGGACAGGCCCTCACAGATACGCAGTATTTT | CASSSGQALTDTQYF
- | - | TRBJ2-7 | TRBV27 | TGTGCCAGCAGACAAGACCGGGACGAGCAGTACTTC | CASRQDRDEQYF
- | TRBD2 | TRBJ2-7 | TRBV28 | TGTGCCAGCAGTTCCCCAGCGGGGGGGACGGAGGAGCAGTACTTC | CASSSPAGGTEEQYF
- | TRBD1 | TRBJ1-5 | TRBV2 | TGTGCCAGAGGACAGGGGGTCAATCAGCCCCAGCATTTT | CARGQGVNQPQHF
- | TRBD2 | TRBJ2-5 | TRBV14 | TGTGCCAGCAGCCAAAGTTGGGGACTAGAAGAGACCCAGTACTTC | CASSQSWGLEETQYF
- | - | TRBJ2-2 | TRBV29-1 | TGCAGCGTGGGGCCTCAAGGGAACACCGGGGAGCTGTTTTTT | CSVGPQGNTGELFF
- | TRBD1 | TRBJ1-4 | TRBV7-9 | TGTGCCAGCAGCTGGGACAGCGTGAACGAAAAACTGTTTTTT | CASSWDSVNEKLFF
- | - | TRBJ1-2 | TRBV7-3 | TGTGCCAGCAGCTTAACCCCTGGGGGGGACTATGGCTACACCTTC | CASSLTPGGDYGYTF
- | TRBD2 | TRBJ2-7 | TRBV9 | TGTGCCAGCAGCGTAGCGTCGGGGGGGCCGTACGAGCAGTACTTC | CASSVASGGPYEQYF
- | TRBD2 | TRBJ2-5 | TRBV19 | TGTGCCAGTAGTACGACTAGCGACGGGACCCAGTACTTC | CASSTTSDGTQYF
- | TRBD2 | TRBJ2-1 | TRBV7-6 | TGTGCCAGCAGCGCCCTTACTAGCGGGGGGTACAATGAGCAGTTCTTC | CASSALTSGGYNEQFF
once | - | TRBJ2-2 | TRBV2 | TGTGCCAGCAGTGAGTCAGTGAACACCGGGGAGCTGTTTTTT | CASSESVNTGELFF
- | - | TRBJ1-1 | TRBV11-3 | TGTGCCAGCAGCTTAGTCCAGGACACTGAAGCTTTCTTT | CASSLVQDTEAFF
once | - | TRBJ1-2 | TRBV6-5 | TGTGCCAGCAGTTACCAACGGGAGACGAGTGGCTACACCTTC | CASSYQRETSGYTF
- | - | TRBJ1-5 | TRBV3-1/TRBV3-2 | TGTGCCAGCAGCCAGGTTCCCGAGGGCAGCAATCAGCCCCAGCATTTT | CASSQVPEGSNQPQHF
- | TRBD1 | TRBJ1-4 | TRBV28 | TGTGCCAGCAGCCTCTCTACAGGGGGCGGTGAAAAACTGTTTTTT | CASSLSTGGGEKLFF
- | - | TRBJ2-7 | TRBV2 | TGTGCCAGCAGAGAAGGTGGACAGCCTTACGAGCAGTACTTC | CASREGGQPYEQYF
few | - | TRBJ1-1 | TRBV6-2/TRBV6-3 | TGTGCCAGCAGTTATGCAGGGCTCACTGAAGCTTTCTTT | CASSYAGLTEAFF
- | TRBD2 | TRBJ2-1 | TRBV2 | TGTGCCAGCAGTCTGACTAGCGGGGGCTACAATGAGCAGTTCTTC | CASSLTSGGYNEQFF
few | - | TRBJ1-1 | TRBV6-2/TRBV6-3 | TGTGCCAGCACCCCGCATGGGGGGGAAACTGAAGCTTTCTTT | CASTPHGGETEAFF
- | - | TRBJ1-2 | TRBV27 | TGTGCCAGCAGTTTATGGTCGACGGAGCGTTCTAACTATGGCTACACCTTC | CASSLWSTERSNYGYTF
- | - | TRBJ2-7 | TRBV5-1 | TGCGCCAGCAGCTTAACCCTGGACAGATACGAGCAGTACTTC | CASSLTLDRYEQYF
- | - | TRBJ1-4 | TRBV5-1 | TGCGCCAGCAGCCCGAGGGGGGGTTCTAATGAAAAACTGTTTTTT | CASSPRGGSNEKLFF
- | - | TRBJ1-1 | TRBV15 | TGTGCCACCAGCAGAGCGGGGATGGAGAACACTGAAGCTTTCTTT | CATSRAGMENTEAFF
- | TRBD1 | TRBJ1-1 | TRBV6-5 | TGTGCCAGCAGGGACGGACAGGGGGGGAGCACTGAAGCTTTCTTT | CASRDGQGGSTEAFF
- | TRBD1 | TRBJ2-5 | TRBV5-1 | TGCGCCAGCAGCTTGGACAGGGGGGAGGAGACCCAGTACTTC | CASSLDRGEETQYF
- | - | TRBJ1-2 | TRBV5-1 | TGCGCCAGCAGCCCTGGTCCCGTGTACGGCTATGGCTACACCTTC | CASSPGPVYGYGYTF
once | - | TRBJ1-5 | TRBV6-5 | TGTGCCAGCAGCCGCAGGATTAGCAATCAGCCCCAGCATTTT | CASSRRISNQPQHF
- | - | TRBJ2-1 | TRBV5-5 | TGTGCCAGCAGCTTTCAGGGTGGTAATGAGCAGTTCTTC | CASSFQGGNEQFF
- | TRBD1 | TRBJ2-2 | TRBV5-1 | TGCGCCAGCAGCTTAGGGACAGGGCTAAATTTATACACCGGGGAGCTGTTTTTT | CASSLGTGLNLYTGELFF
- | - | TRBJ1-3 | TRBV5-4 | TGTGCCAGCAGCTTGGATGGGAGGCTAAGCTCTGGAAACACCATATATTTT | CASSLDGRLSSGNTIYF
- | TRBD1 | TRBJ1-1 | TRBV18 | TGTGCCAGCTCACCCGACAGGGTGAACACTGAAGCTTTCTTT | CASSPDRVNTEAFF
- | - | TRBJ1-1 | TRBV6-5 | TGTGCCAGCAGTTACTCGTACAGACACACTGAAGCTTTCTTT | CASSYSYRHTEAFF
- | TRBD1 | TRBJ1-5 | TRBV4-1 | TGCGCCAGCAGCCCCCGGACAGGGATGGGTCAGCCCCAGCATTTT | CASSPRTGMGQPQHF
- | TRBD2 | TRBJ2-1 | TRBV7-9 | TGTGCCAGCAGCTCGCTAGCGGGGGGACCATACAATGAGCAGTTCTTC | CASSSLAGGPYNEQFF